Detailed here is one T cell receptor beta chain. Its cognate antigen is unknown. Using immunoSEQ multiplex PCR, the repertoire was profiled, and TCRdb retains in-frame clones only, with some absent. Among over 85,000 clones listed, 95% to 97% were seen once. These data are taken from a study of siplizumab effects on memory and regulatory T cells. Study findings and constraints: Proliferating clones, CD4+ or CD8+, lacked an assignable naive or memory phenotype in roughly 80-97% of cases.

The ends lost 4 bases at V and 1 base at J; junction bases unmatched: 5. The CDR3 extends over 15 amino acids. The germline V gene encodes CDR1 SGHNT and CDR2 YYREEE (reference sequence). Researchers sequenced unstimulated naive, memory, effector memory and TEMRA subsets in a few donor pairs. The sample consisted of naive CD4+ T cells sorted from blood. The sequence derives from a human donor in good health. V and J are TRBV5-4 and TRBJ2-7; 10 bases line up with TRBD2. CDR3 nucleotide sequence: TGTGCCAGCAGCCCTAGCGGGGGAACGTCCTACGAGCAGTACTTC. Translated, it gives CASSPSGGTSYEQYF.